The T cell receptor beta chain under discussion was sequenced for a study of post-analysis software for immune sequencing data. Study context: Recorded disease courses covered relapsing-remitting, secondary progressive and progressive-relapsing multiple sclerosis. Some patients had no subtype annotation. Study-level findings and limits: Patients carried five TRBV segments more frequently than controls did, and TRBV5-6, TRBV5-1 and TRBV20-1 were among them. Diversity measured as normalized Chao1 was significantly lower in multiple sclerosis patients than in controls. Under F measure analysis, samples from one preparation batch co-clustered strongly.

The sample holds a few counts of this clonotype. The antigen is not known. Trimming removed 0 bases from V and 0 bases from J, with 12 bases in between. This CDR3 has 16 amino acids. Germline loops: CDR1 SGHVS, CDR2 FNYEAQ. Carried by the TCR beta cDNA libraries were unique molecular identifiers. Between roughly 0.9 and 11 million T cells gave rise to hundreds of thousands of cDNA molecules. TCRdb re-called the PCR reads through MiXCR, storing one row per CDR3 protein. The table shows approximately 660,000 distinct CDR3 sequences, with over 45% occurring only once. The specimen sequenced was blood. The rearrangement uses TRBV7-6 and TRBJ2-7, with D perhaps matching TRBD2 (6 bases). This sequence originates from a girl between 2 and 10 years old with multiple sclerosis. DNA of the CDR3: TGTGCCAGCAGCTTAGCGGTAGGAGGGACCTCCTACGAGCAGTACTTC. Protein sequence: CASSLAVGGTSYEQYF.